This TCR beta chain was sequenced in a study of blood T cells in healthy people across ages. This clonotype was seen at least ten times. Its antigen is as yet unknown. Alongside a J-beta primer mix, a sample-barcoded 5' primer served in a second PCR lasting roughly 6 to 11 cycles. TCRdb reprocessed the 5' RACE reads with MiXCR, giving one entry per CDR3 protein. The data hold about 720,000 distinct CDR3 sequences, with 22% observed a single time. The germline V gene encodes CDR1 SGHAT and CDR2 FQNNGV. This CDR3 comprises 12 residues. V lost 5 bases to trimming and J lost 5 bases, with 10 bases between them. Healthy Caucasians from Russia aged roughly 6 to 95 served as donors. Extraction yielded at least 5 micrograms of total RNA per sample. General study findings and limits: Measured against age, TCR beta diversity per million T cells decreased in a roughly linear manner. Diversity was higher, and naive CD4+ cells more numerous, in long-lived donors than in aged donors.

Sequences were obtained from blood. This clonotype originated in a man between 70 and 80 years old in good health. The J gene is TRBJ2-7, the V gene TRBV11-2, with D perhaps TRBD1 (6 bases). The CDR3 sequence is CASSQDSNEQYF. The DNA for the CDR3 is TGTGCCAGCAGCCAGGACAGTAACGAGCAGTACTTC.